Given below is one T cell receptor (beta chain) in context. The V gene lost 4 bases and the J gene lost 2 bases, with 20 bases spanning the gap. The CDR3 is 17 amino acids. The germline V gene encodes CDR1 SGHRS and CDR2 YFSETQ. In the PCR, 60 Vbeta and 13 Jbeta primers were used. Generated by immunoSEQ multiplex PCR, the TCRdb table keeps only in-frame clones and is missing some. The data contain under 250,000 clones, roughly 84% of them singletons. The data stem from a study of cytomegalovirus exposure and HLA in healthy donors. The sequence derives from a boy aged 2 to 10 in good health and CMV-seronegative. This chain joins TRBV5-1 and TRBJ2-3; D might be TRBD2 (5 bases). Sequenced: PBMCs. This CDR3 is CASSARGLQEITDTQYF. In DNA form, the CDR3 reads TGCGCCAGCAGCGCGCGAGGACTCCAGGAGATCACAGATACGCAGTATTTT.